Sequencing of this TCR beta chain was carried out in a study of radiotherapy plus CTLA-4 blockade in lung cancer. Generated by immunoSEQ multiplex PCR, the TCRdb table keeps only in-frame clones and is missing some. The table includes some 73,000 clones, about 80% detected once. The receptor's source is a human donor with non-small cell lung cancer who had stable disease on radiotherapy plus ipilimumab. The specimen was peripheral blood, collected from a patient treated with radiotherapy plus ipilimumab.

The CDR3 loop reads CASRPSATGGEGEAFF. The CDR3, as DNA: TGTGCCAGCAGGCCTTCGGCAACAGGGGGAGAAGGTGAAGCTTTCTTT. The chain links TRBV7-9 to TRBJ1-1; TRBD1 matches at 8 bases. The CDR3 has 16 residues. Trimming at V came to 6 bases and at J to 7 bases, leaving 16 bases not matched to a gene. Per the germline V gene, CDR1 is SEHNR and CDR2 is FQNEAQ (reference sequence).